This is a list of T cell receptor beta chains from one sample in a study of shared clonotypes between healthy human individuals. Using immunoSEQ multiplex PCR, the repertoire was profiled, and TCRdb retains in-frame clones only, with some absent. The sample contains 400,000 or so clones, just over 95% of which appear only once. Material: memory CD8+ T cells sorted from blood. Receptors originate from a man aged 25 to 40 in good health. Both conserved end residues are part of each CDR3. The D gene is left open where the match is weak. Only some rows state a clone size, as once, few, many or a class for expanded clones.

V gene	clone size	D gene	J gene	CDR3 DNA	CDR3 protein
TRBV5-8	.	.	TRBJ2-5	TGTGCCAGCAGCTTGGCAGAGACCCAGTACTTC	CASSLAETQYF
TRBV20-1	few	TRBD2	TRBJ2-7	TGCAGTGCTGGACTAGCGGGCGAGCAGTACTTC	CSAGLAGEQYF
TRBV4-2	.	.	TRBJ1-5	TGTGCCAGCAGCCAAGAAGGACACAGTCAGCCCCAGCATTTT	CASSQEGHSQPQHF
TRBV6-6	.	.	TRBJ2-2	TGTGCCAGCAGTTACCGGGCCCAGGGGACCGGGGAGCTGTTTTTT	CASSYRAQGTGELFF
TRBV19	.	TRBD2	TRBJ2-2	TGTGCCAGTGGAAGCGGGAGGGCCGTTAGGAACACCGGGGAGCTGTTTTTT	CASGSGRAVRNTGELFF
TRBV5-1	.	TRBD1	TRBJ1-4	TGCGCCAGTTCCGGGACAGGGGGGCCCAATGAAAAACTGTTTTTT	CASSGTGGPNEKLFF
TRBV5-1	.	TRBD1	TRBJ1-1	TGCGCCAGCAGTTATAGCACAGGGGCGGGAACTGAAGCTTTCTTT	CASSYSTGAGTEAFF
TRBV30	.	.	TRBJ2-7	TGTGCCTGGGGTTACTCCTACGAGCAGTACTTC	CAWGYSYEQYF
TRBV7-9	.	.	TRBJ1-1	TGTGCCAGCAGCTTTACACAGAACACTGAAGCTTTCTTT	CASSFTQNTEAFF
TRBV7-9	.	TRBD1	TRBJ1-2	TGTGCCAGCAGTCACCTACCGGGACAGGGATGGTATGGCTACACCTTC	CASSHLPGQGWYGYTF
TRBV27	.	TRBD1	TRBJ1-5	TGTGCCAGCAGTCCGACAGGGGGCAATCAGCCCCAGCATTTT	CASSPTGGNQPQHF
TRBV5-1	.	TRBD2	TRBJ2-2	TGCGCCAGCAGTTTACTAGCGGGAGGCACCGGGGAGCTGTTTTTT	CASSLLAGGTGELFF
TRBV28	.	TRBD1	TRBJ1-2	TGTGCCAGCAGTTACAGGGGTGGAGGCTACACCTTC	CASSYRGGGYTF
TRBV11-2	.	.	TRBJ2-1	TGTGCCAGCAGCTTAAATCAGGGGTACAATGAGCAGTTCTTC	CASSLNQGYNEQFF
TRBV5-1	.	TRBD2	TRBJ2-5	TGCGCCAGCAGCTTAAGGGGACTAGGGGAGACCCAGTACTTC	CASSLRGLGETQYF
TRBV30	.	.	TRBJ1-4	TGTGCCTGGAGTGTACCAGGGGCGGGTGAAAAACTGTTTTTT	CAWSVPGAGEKLFF
TRBV5-1	once	TRBD1	TRBJ2-4	TGCGCCAGCAGTCGGACAGGGATCGGGAACATTCAGTACTTC	CASSRTGIGNIQYF
TRBV6-1	once	.	TRBJ1-5	TGTGCCAGCAGTGAAATGGGGTTCGGGAGCAATCAGCCCCAGCATTTT	CASSEMGFGSNQPQHF
TRBV7-9	.	.	TRBJ1-2	TGTGCCAGCAGCTTCGGGGCCAGCTATGGCTACACCTTC	CASSFGASYGYTF
TRBV2	.	TRBD1	TRBJ2-1	TGTGCCACCCGGGACAGGGGGAGTGTGGAGTTCTTC	CATRDRGSVEFF
TRBV28	.	.	TRBJ1-6	TGTGCCAGCAATTGGGGAGGGGATTCACCCCTCCACTTT	CASNWGGDSPLHF
TRBV5-6	.	.	TRBJ1-5	TGTGCCAGCAGTGACGGCAGTAATCAGCCCCAGCATTTT	CASSDGSNQPQHF
TRBV4-2	.	.	TRBJ1-4	TGTGCCAGCAGCCAAGGTACAGGAAGAACTAATGAAAAACTGTTTTTT	CASSQGTGRTNEKLFF
TRBV29-1	.	.	TRBJ2-5	TGCAGCGTGGGGATCGGACGGGTTCAAGAGACCCAGTACTTC	CSVGIGRVQETQYF
TRBV7-6	.	TRBD2	TRBJ2-1	TGTGCCAGCAGCCGAGGGACTAGCGGGAGCTGGTACAATGAGCAGTTCTTC	CASSRGTSGSWYNEQFF
TRBV2	.	.	TRBJ1-6	TGTGCCAGCAGTGTGGGCAGGGCCAAATTCAATTCACCCCTCCACTTT	CASSVGRAKFNSPLHF
TRBV5-6	.	.	TRBJ2-6	TGTGCCAGCAGCTTGGAAAGCTCTGGGGCCAACGTCCTGACTTTC	CASSLESSGANVLTF
TRBV7-2	.	TRBD2	TRBJ2-2	TGTGCCAGCAGTCCCCGCGGGAGTTTAGGGGAGCTGTTTTTT	CASSPRGSLGELFF
TRBV19	.	TRBD1	TRBJ1-1	TGTGCCAGTAGTAATCCCGGGACAGGGTTGAACACTGAAGCTTTCTTT	CASSNPGTGLNTEAFF
TRBV28	.	TRBD1	TRBJ2-7	TGTGCCAGCAGTTCCGGACAGGGTAACTACGAGCAGTACTTC	CASSSGQGNYEQYF
TRBV15	.	TRBD1	TRBJ2-2	TGTGCCACCAGCAGAGCCGGGACAGGGTACACCGGGGAGCTGTTTTTT	CATSRAGTGYTGELFF
TRBV9	.	TRBD2	TRBJ2-7	TGTGCCAGCAGCGTAACTAGCGGGACCTACGAGCAGTACTTC	CASSVTSGTYEQYF
TRBV19	.	TRBD2	TRBJ2-2	TGTGCCAGTAGTACCGGACTAGCGGGATCGACGAACACCGGGGAGCTGTTTTTT	CASSTGLAGSTNTGELFF
TRBV28	.	.	TRBJ2-6	TGTGCCAGCAGTTGGGACTCTGGGGCCAACGTCCTGACTTTC	CASSWDSGANVLTF
TRBV10-3	.	.	TRBJ2-5	TGTGCCATCGGGGCAGGGGTTTTGGAGACCCAGTACTTC	CAIGAGVLETQYF
TRBV27	.	.	TRBJ1-5	TGTGCCAGCAGTTTACTCGGGGGCGGCAATCAGCCCCAGCATTTT	CASSLLGGGNQPQHF
TRBV30	.	.	TRBJ2-2	TGTGCCTGGATAAAGAGCACCGGGGAGCTGTTTTTT	CAWIKSTGELFF
TRBV5-1	once	TRBD2	TRBJ2-7	TGCGCCAGCAACCAGAACCCTAGCGGGAGCTACGAGCAGTACTTC	CASNQNPSGSYEQYF
TRBV7-9	.	.	TRBJ2-3	TGTGCCAGCAGCTTAGAAAACTATTTACGCGGCACAGATACGCAGTATTTT	CASSLENYLRGTDTQYF
TRBV9	once	.	TRBJ2-5	TGTGCCAGCAGCGTAGAGGTCGAGACCCAGTACTTC	CASSVEVETQYF
TRBV27	once	TRBD1	TRBJ1-4	TGTGCCAGCAGTTTAAAGGGACAGGGGACTGAAAAACTGTTTTTT	CASSLKGQGTEKLFF
TRBV7-2	.	TRBD1	TRBJ1-2	TGTGCCAGCAGCTTAGTAACAGGGGGCTATGGCTACACCTTC	CASSLVTGGYGYTF
TRBV10-1	.	.	TRBJ1-2	TGCGCCAGCAGTGGGGGAGACCTCCCCTATGGCTACACCTTC	CASSGGDLPYGYTF
TRBV6-5	.	TRBD2	TRBJ2-1	TGTGCCAGCAGTTACCGGCGGGAGGGGAATGAGCAGTTCTTC	CASSYRREGNEQFF
TRBV5-1	.	TRBD2	TRBJ2-2	TGCGCCAGCAGCTTGGTGGCTAGCGGGCCGAACACCGGGGAGCTGTTTTTT	CASSLVASGPNTGELFF
TRBV4-1	.	TRBD2	TRBJ2-4	TGCGCCAGCAGCCCAGCGGGAGGTACGATACTAGCCAAAAACATTCAGTACTTC	CASSPAGGTILAKNIQYF
TRBV2	.	.	TRBJ1-1	TGTGCCAGCAGAGCTCAGGGGAGAGAAGCTTTCTTT	CASRAQGREAFF
TRBV4-1	.	TRBD2	TRBJ2-3	TGCGCCAGCAGCCAAGTAGCGGGAGGTGTGAATACGCAGTATTTT	CASSQVAGGVNTQYF